Sequencing of this TCR beta chain was carried out in a study of technical replicates of blood from several donors. Data came from immunoSEQ multiplex PCR; TCRdb stores just in-frame clones and leaves some out. The repertoire holds about 61,000 clones, with more than 75% as singletons. This sequence was found in a human donor in good health. Some clones in this sample may be carry-over from other donors' samples. Sequencing used PBMCs.

As DNA, the CDR3 is TGTGCCAGCAGCGACCGACAGGCTAGCACAGATACGCAGTATTTT. Protein: CASSDRQASTDTQYF. V usage is TRBV2 and J usage is TRBJ2-3; the D gene is possibly TRBD1 (6 bases). Germline V CDR1 and CDR2: SNHLY, FYNNEI. Trimming stripped 6 bases from V and 0 bases from J, with 13 bases between. The CDR3 is 15 amino acids.